The TCR beta chain described here comes from a study of blood T cell repertoires in COVID-19. As for the study in general: There were acute and convalescent COVID-19 samples, and they came from the United States, Italy and Spain. In each case, the material was cDNA or gDNA derived from T cells, B-cell-depleted T cells, or PBMCs.

CDR1 is SGDLS and CDR2 is YYNGEE in the germline V gene. Losses at the gene ends were 0 bases for V and 1 base for J; bases not matched to a gene: 4. The CDR3 consists of 16 residues. Original methodology: The authors estimated nucleated cell counts from reference gene primer amplification. Data came from immunoSEQ multiplex PCR; TCRdb stores just in-frame clones and leaves some out. The V and J calls and the clone size are those of that table, but D and trimming were determined from the DNA. The sample holds about 110,000 clones, about 80% seen once. The chain carries TRBV9 and TRBJ2-3, with 8 bases that match TRBD2. Sequenced: peripheral blood. This TCR came from a woman aged 70-85 years with acute or convalescent COVID-19. The CDR3 DNA reads as TGTGCCAGCAGCGTAGATTTTAGCGGGGGCACAGATACGCAGTATTTT. This gives the protein CASSVDFSGGTDTQYF.